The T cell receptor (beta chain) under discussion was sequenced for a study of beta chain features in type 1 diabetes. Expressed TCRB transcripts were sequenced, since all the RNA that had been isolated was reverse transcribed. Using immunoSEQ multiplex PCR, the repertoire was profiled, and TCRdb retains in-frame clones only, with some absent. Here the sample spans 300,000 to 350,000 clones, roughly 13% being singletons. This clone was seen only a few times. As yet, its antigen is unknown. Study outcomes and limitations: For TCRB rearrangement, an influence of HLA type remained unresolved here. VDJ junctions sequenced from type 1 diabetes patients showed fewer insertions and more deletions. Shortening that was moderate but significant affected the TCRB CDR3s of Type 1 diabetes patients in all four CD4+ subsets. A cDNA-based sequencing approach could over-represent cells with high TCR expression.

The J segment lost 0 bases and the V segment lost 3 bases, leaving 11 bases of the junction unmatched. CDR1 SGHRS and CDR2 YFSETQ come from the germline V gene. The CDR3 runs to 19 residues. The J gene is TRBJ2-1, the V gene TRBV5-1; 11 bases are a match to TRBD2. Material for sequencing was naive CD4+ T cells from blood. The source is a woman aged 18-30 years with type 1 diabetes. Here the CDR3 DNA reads TGCGCCAGCAGCTCCGGGACTAGCGGATATACGAGCTCCTACAATGAGCAGTTCTTC. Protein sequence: CASSSGTSGYTSSYNEQFF.